This entry describes one T cell receptor beta chain. Its antigen is currently unknown. Distinct nucleotide sequences in the sample also encode this CDR3. The CDR3 is made up of 14 amino acids. The ends lost 3 bases at V and 3 bases at J; junction bases unmatched: 1. Germline V gene lookup returns CDR1 SEHNR and CDR2 FQNEAQ (reference sequence). Sequencing was performed with immunoSEQ multiplex PCR; in TCRdb, only in-frame clones are kept and a portion is missing. This sample yields about 240,000 clones, of which roughly 84% are seen a single time; 0.5% to 0.65% belongs to the top ten. The record originates from a study of Tregs in tolerant kidney transplant recipients. Regarding the study as a whole: This study did not directly address biological reproducibility. Expanding Tregs on activated donor B cells appeared to best identify donor-specific TCRbeta clones. Few patients were studied, so findings need validation in larger groups.

Unstimulated Tregs (CD4+CD25+CD127-) and CD4+CD25- non-Tregs were sorted from PBMCs. The chain combines TRBV7-9 with TRBJ2-3; TRBD1 matches at 9 bases. The sequence was collected from a human donor in good health. Material for sequencing was CD4+ T cells from blood. In DNA, the CDR3 is TGTGCCAGCAGCTTGGGACAGGGAACAGATACGCAGTATTTT. It codes for CASSLGQGTDTQYF.